These 13 T cell receptor beta chains originate from one sample sequenced in a study of cytomegalovirus exposure and HLA in healthy donors. PCR involved 60 Vbeta and 13 Jbeta primers. Profiling relied on immunoSEQ multiplex PCR, and the TCRdb table lists in-frame clones only, not all of them. The sample lists around 58,000 clones, around four fifths seen once, with approximately 4.8% in the top ten. Material for sequencing was PBMCs. These receptors all come from a male donor in good health and CMV-seropositive.

The rearrangement links TRBV27 to TRBJ1-1; unclear D gene. Per the germline V gene, CDR1 is MNHEY and CDR2 is SMNVEV (reference sequence). The CDR3 is 14 residues long. The V end was cut by 5 bases, the J end by 1 base, with 11 bases between. The CDR3 DNA sequence: TGTGCCAGCAGTCCGCGTAGAGGGAACACTGAAGCTTTCTTT. It yields the protein CASSPRRGNTEAFF.

The chain couples TRBV30 to TRBJ2-1, with 10 bases aligning to TRBD1. The CDR3 extends over 16 amino acids. V shed 3 bases and J 2 bases; nucleotides not matched to a gene: 7. Germline V gene sequence: CDR1 GTSNPN, CDR2 SVGIG (reference sequence). In DNA, the CDR3 is TGTGCCTGGAGCGGTGCGGGACAGGGGACCTACAATGAGCAGTTCTTC. Translating gives CAWSGAGQGTYNEQFF. Combining the CDR3 with reference TRBV30 and TRBJ2-1 gives the whole variable domain SQTIHQWPATLVQPVGSPLSLECTVEGTSNPNLYWYRQAAGRGLQLLFYSVGIGQISSEVPQNLSASRPQDRQFILSSKKLLLSDSGFYLCAWSGAGQGTYNEQFFGPGTRLTVL.

This clone was detected a few times. The rearrangement uses TRBV9 and TRBJ2-7; D gene uncertain. This CDR3 has 14 residues. From germline, CDR1 is SGDLS and CDR2 YYNGEE. The V end lost 1 base, the J end lost 0 bases, and 8 bases lay between the germline ends. Here the CDR3 DNA reads TGTGCCAGCAGCGTAAGTCCGGGCTCCTACGAGCAGTACTTC. Translation: CASSVSPGSYEQYF.

V usage is TRBV29-1 and J usage is TRBJ2-7; D perhaps matches TRBD1 (5 bases). Per germline, CDR1 SQVTM and CDR2 ANQGSEA. The CDR3 length is 14 residues. Trimming took off 4 bases at V and 6 bases at J, with 19 bases between the two ends. This CDR3 reads CSVGSRARLFEQYF. CDR3 DNA sequence: TGCAGCGTTGGGTCCAGGGCGAGATTATTCGAGCAGTACTTC.

This clone was seen more than once but under ten times. This rearrangement joins TRBV2 to TRBJ2-7; D unresolved. This CDR3 is 11 amino acids long. V was clipped by 5 bases and J by 4 bases, with 6 bases between them. Germline values: CDR1 SNHLY, CDR2 FYNNEI. The CDR3 region has the DNA TGTGCCAGCAGTTTACGGTACGAGCAGTACTTC. It encodes CASSLRYEQYF.

This clone was counted a few times. This sequence joins TRBV30 and TRBJ1-1; tentatively, D is TRBD1 (5 bases). V shed 3 bases and J shed 7 bases, with 9 bases lying between them. Germline CDR1 reads GTSNPN; CDR2 reads SVGIG (reference sequence). There are 11 residues in the CDR3. The CDR3 nucleotides are TGTGCCTGGAGCCGGGGGATTGAAGCTTTCTTT. It encodes CAWSRGIEAFF.

The chain recombines TRBV2 with TRBJ2-2; 10 positions match TRBD1. The CDR3 length is 19 residues. With 6 bases clipped from V and 6 bases from J, the junction kept 19 bases outside the gene matches. CDR1 and CDR2 (germline): SNHLY, FYNNEI. CDR3: CASRIRYDRGPWGPGELFF. In nucleotides, the CDR3 is TGTGCCAGCAGAATTCGGTACGACAGGGGGCCATGGGGTCCCGGGGAGCTGTTTTTT.

This clone has a handful of counts. The chain combines TRBV5-1 with TRBJ2-3, with 7 bases matching TRBD1. The trim removed 4 bases at V and 2 bases at J, leaving 4 bases unmatched. The germline V gene encodes CDR1 SGHRS and CDR2 YFSETQ. The CDR3 has 14 amino acids. Written as DNA, the CDR3 is TGCGCCAGCAGCCCGGGACAGAACACAGATACGCAGTATTTT. Encoded protein: CASSPGQNTDTQYF.

This clone was seen a handful of times. The genes are TRBV4-1 and TRBJ2-3; TRBD2 agrees at 12 bases. In germline, CDR1 is MGHRA, CDR2 YSYEKL. The V and J ends lost 2 bases and 3 bases, in that order; junction bases with no gene match: 3. The CDR3 length is 16 residues. The CDR3 sequence is CASSQSGTSGTDTQYF. The DNA for the CDR3 is TGCGCCAGCAGCCAATCCGGGACTAGCGGGACAGATACGCAGTATTTT.

V and J are TRBV2 and TRBJ2-5; D ambiguous. The CDR3 consists of 15 residues. Germline values: CDR1 SNHLY, CDR2 FYNNEI. V lost 1 base, J lost 0 bases, and 9 bases lay in between. The chain's CDR3 is CASSEGTEYQETQYF. CDR3 nucleotides: TGTGCCAGCAGTGAAGGCACAGAGTACCAAGAGACCCAGTACTTC.

The rearrangement uses TRBV10-3 and TRBJ2-7; 7 bases line up with TRBD2. CDR3 length: 15 amino acids. After removal of 2 bases from V and 5 bases from J, the junction contained 9 bases not matched to a gene. CDR1 and CDR2 from the germline V gene are ENHRY and SYGVKD. CDR3 residues: CAISEGGGSSDEQYF. The CDR3 DNA reads TGTGCCATCAGTGAGGGCGGGGGATCTTCCGACGAGCAGTACTTC.

The chain has TRBV7-2 and TRBJ2-7, with a possible D match to TRBD1 (5 bases). Germline loops: CDR1 SGHTA, CDR2 FQGNSA. V gave up 5 bases and J gave up 3 bases, with 11 bases separating them. The CDR3 totals 13 residues. CDR3 in amino acids: CASSPGHIYEQYF. The DNA of the CDR3 is TGTGCCAGCAGCCCAGGACACATCTACGAGCAGTACTTC.

The CDR3 reads CAWSQTGGSPLHF. CDR3 nucleotides: TGTGCCTGGAGTCAGACAGGCGGTTCACCCCTCCACTTT. The gene calls are TRBV30 and TRBJ1-6, with D perhaps matching TRBD1 (6 bases). Germline CDR1 reads GTSNPN; CDR2 reads SVGIG (reference sequence). The CDR3 totals 13 residues. Trimming pared 2 bases from V and 9 bases from J, leaving 11 bases between.